The 30 T cell receptor beta chains given below trace back to one sample, sequenced in a study of CD8+CD57+ T cells in acquired aplastic anemia. Profiles of TCR beta VDJ and CDR3 were generated from a genomic DNA template. MiXCR, applied by TCRdb to the reads, yields one record per CDR3 protein. The sample consists of a few hundred thousand distinct CDR3 sequences, 82% of them appearing once. For sequencing, patients were chosen who had shown expansion of CD8+CD57+ cells by flow cytometry. The source material was sorted CD4+, CD8+, or CD8+CD57+ T cells (not recorded which) from PBMCs. Receptors originate from a human donor with aplastic anemia.

The rearrangement joins TRBV20-1 to TRBJ1-2; TRBD1 agrees at 9 bases. Losses at the gene ends were 4 bases for V and 4 bases for J; bases not matched to a gene: 4. The CDR3 spans 13 residues. Germline CDR1 and CDR2: DFQATT and SNEGSKA (reference sequence). In DNA, the CDR3 is TGCAGTGCTACGGGACAGGGAGGCTATGGCTACACCTTC. It translates to CSATGQGGYGYTF.

J is TRBJ2-7 and V is TRBV2; D perhaps matches TRBD1 (6 bases). The CDR3 totals 16 residues. Germline CDR1 reads SNHLY; CDR2 reads FYNNEI. Trimming shortened V by 6 bases and J by 4 bases, and 22 bases separated the two germline ends. The CDR3 loop reads CASRSSRGGQLYEQYF. The CDR3, as DNA: TGTGCCAGCAGATCAAGCAGGGGCGGGCAGTTATACGAGCAGTACTTC.

This chain uses TRBV7-3 with TRBJ1-2; D gene uncertain. Trimming removed 3 bases from V and 11 bases from J, with 25 bases in between. This CDR3 spans 16 amino acids. Germline V gene data show CDR1 as SGHTA and CDR2 as FQGTGA. CDR3 amino acids: CASSLRRDTSVYWYTF. In nucleotides, the CDR3 is TGTGCCAGCAGCTTGAGGAGGGATACGAGCGTATATTGGTACACCTTC.

A remark on this clonotype: One end of the junction does not line up with germline, which may come from a read error. This chain uses TRBV15 with TRBJ2-3; TRBD1 is a possible D gene (5 bases). The DNA end is a closer match to TRBJ1-1, so the J assignment may be wrong. This CDR3 is built from 14 residues. CDR1 is LNHNV and CDR2 is YYDKDF in the germline V gene (reference sequence). The CDR3 coding sequence is TGTGCCACCAGCAGAGATCAGGCAGGGACTGAGGCTTTCTTT. Translated: CATSRDQAGTEAFF.

V and J are TRBV27 and TRBJ2-1; the match to TRBD2 covers 14 bases. Trimming took 3 bases from V and 8 from J; bases not matched to a gene: 6. Germline V lookup: CDR1 MNHEY, CDR2 SMNVEV (reference sequence). This CDR3 contains 16 residues. The CDR3 sequence: CASSFDGTSGSDEQFF. The CDR3 coding sequence is TGTGCCAGCAGTTTTGACGGGACTAGCGGGAGTGATGAGCAGTTCTTC.

The V gene is TRBV9, the J gene TRBJ1-1; D not resolved. The germline V gene encodes CDR1 SGDLS and CDR2 YYNGEE. Trimming removed 3 bases at V and 7 bases at J, with 22 bases between. There are 16 residues in the CDR3. Here the CDR3 DNA reads TGTGCCAGCAGCGGAGGGTCAGATACGCTGAACTTTGAAGCTTTCTTT. It is translated as CASSGGSDTLNFEAFF.

Regarding this clonotype: The junction departs from germline at one end; a sequencing error may be responsible. The V and J genes are TRBV9 and TRBJ2-3; 7 bases agree with TRBD1. The CDR3 has 13 amino acids. Germline loops: CDR1 SGDLS, CDR2 YYNGEE. The CDR3 reads CASREGGQDTQYF. In DNA, the CDR3 is TGTGCCAGCAGGGAAGGGGGCCAGGATACACAGTATTTT.

This clonotype was picked up one time. The junction does not match germline at one end; this may be a read error. This chain uses TRBV2 with TRBJ1-1, with TRBD1 as a possible D gene (6 bases). Germline CDR1 reads SNHLY; CDR2 reads FYNNEI. The CDR3 runs 14 residues. The CDR3 coding sequence is TGTGCCAGCAGGTTCGGGGGGCAAGTTACTGAAGATTTCTTT. This sequence encodes CASRFGGQVTEDFF.

The gene calls are TRBV7-2 and TRBJ2-1, with D perhaps matching TRBD2 (5 bases). This CDR3 contains 15 residues. Germline loops: CDR1 SGHTA, CDR2 FQGNSA. V was trimmed by 0 bases and J by 16 bases, leaving 22 bases between them. The CDR3 nucleotides are TGTGCCAGCAGCTTAGCCGGAGGTTCACGCAATGAGTATTTCTTC. This translates into CASSLAGGSRNEYFF.

The chain joins TRBV5-6 to TRBJ2-4, with D hard to call. This CDR3 region has 12 residues. Trimming took off 7 bases at V and 7 bases at J, with 12 bases between the two ends. Germline CDR1 SGHDT, CDR2 YYEEEE. The CDR3 region has the DNA TGTGCCAGCGGCTGGGCTGGGAACATTCAGTACTTC. Translation: CASGWAGNIQYF. Drawing the rest from reference TRBV5-6 and TRBJ2-4, the complete variable domain is DAGVTQSPTHLIKTRGQQVTLRCSPKSGHDTVSWYQQALGQGPQFIFQYYEEEERQRGNFPDRFSGHQFPNYSSELNVNALLLGDSALYLCASGWAGNIQYFGAGTRLSVL.

The chain couples TRBV9 to TRBJ1-4; D unclear. With 3 bases removed from V and 7 bases from J, the gap between germline ends came to 22 bases. Germline values: CDR1 SGDLS, CDR2 YYNGEE. CDR3 length equals 17 residues. CDR3 nucleotide sequence: TGTGCCAGCAGCGAGTCGTCAGAAACACAGATTTTTGAAAAACTGTTTTTT. Its translation is CASSESSETQIFEKLFF.

The rearrangement uses TRBV7-2 and TRBJ2-1, with TRBD2 matching over 7 bases. Losses at the gene ends were 3 bases for V and 12 bases for J; bases not matched to a gene: 17. The CDR3 extends over 16 amino acids. In germline, CDR1 is SGHTA, CDR2 FQGNSA. The CDR3 reads CASSFQRSGAADSQFF. The CDR3 DNA reads TGTGCCAGCAGCTTTCAAAGAAGCGGGGCAGCCGATTCGCAGTTCTTC.

About this clonotype itself: Lacking the conserved final phenylalanine or tryptophan, this CDR3 likely reflects a read error. Because the CDR3's place on the DNA is in doubt, the DNA is left out and the CDR3 is given as listed by TCRdb. The chain joins TRBV7-2 to TRBJ1-2; the table's D gene call, TRBD1, was not cross checked with the DNA. The CDR3 region is 13 residues in length, termini included. The germline V gene encodes CDR1 SGHTA and CDR2 FQGNSA. The CDR3 loop is CASSLSQGYRRNT.

Details on this clonotype: One end of the junction varies from germline; a read error may be responsible. The chain couples TRBV7-9 to TRBJ2-7; no reliable D call. Germline V gene sequence: CDR1 SEHNR, CDR2 FQNEAQ (reference sequence). This CDR3 spans 15 amino acids. CDR3 loop: CASSLLRRLVYEEYF. CDR3 in DNA: TGTGCCAGCAGTTTGCTAAGGCGCCTAGTGTACGAGGAGTACTTC.

As regards this clonotype: Since the CDR3 does not end with the conserved phenylalanine or tryptophan, this likely comes from a read error. It is unclear where the CDR3 begins or ends on the DNA, so no DNA is shown, and the CDR3 is as TCRdb lists it. The chain links TRBV7-9 to TRBJ2-5; the table gives TRBD1 as D, unverified against the DNA. Germline lookup yields CDR1 SEHNR and CDR2 FQNEAQ (reference sequence). The CDR3 adds up to 14 amino acids, both ends counted. The CDR3 loop reads CASSATTGNEQLFG.

Remarks on this clonotype: Germline and junction disagree at one end, which may indicate a read error. The chain combines TRBV9 with TRBJ2-3; possible D gene TRBD2, 6 bases. Germline-derived CDR1 and CDR2 are SGDLS and YYNGEE. CDR3 length: 13 residues. CDR3 nucleotide sequence: TGTGCCAGCAGCGACGCGGGGACCGACGGGGAGCTGTTT. Encoded protein: CASSDAGTDGELF.

This clonotype was seen a handful of times. CDR3 in amino acids: CASSLELDGLVYGYTF. Here the CDR3 DNA reads TGTGCCAGCAGCTTAGAGCTGGACGGGCTCGTATATGGCTACACCTTC. The V and J genes are TRBV5-5 and TRBJ1-2; D not certain. Per germline, CDR1 SGHKS and CDR2 YYEKEE (reference sequence). The CDR3 has 16 residues. V was cut by 2 bases and J by 5 bases, with 19 bases left in between.

About this clonotype: This CDR3 fails to terminate in the conserved phenylalanine or tryptophan, so it likely reflects a read error. The limits of the CDR3 on the DNA are not certain, so only TCRdb's listed CDR3 is given. The chain couples TRBV7-8 to TRBJ2-4. Per the germline V gene, CDR1 is SGHVS and CDR2 is FQNEAQ. The CDR3 sequence runs 12 residues, both termini included. CDR3 residues: CASSLAGNPDKY.

The chain is built from TRBV7-8 and TRBJ2-3; D remains ambiguous. Germline V gene lookup returns CDR1 SGHVS and CDR2 FQNEAQ. V was pared by 1 base and J by 2 bases, with 7 bases between. This CDR3 comprises 14 residues. CDR3 region: CASSLGTYTDTQYF. CDR3 in DNA: TGTGCCAGCAGCTTAGGGACCTACACAGATACGCAGTATTTT.

With respect to this clonotype: This CDR3 is missing its conserved last phenylalanine or tryptophan, likely due to a read error. The DNA is left out, because the CDR3 cannot be placed on it with certainty; the CDR3 is given as TCRdb lists it. This chain uses TRBV7-9 with TRBJ1-2; TRBD1 reflects the table's D call only, with no check against the DNA. Germline CDR1 reads SEHNR; CDR2 reads FQNEAQ (reference sequence). Inclusive of both ends, the CDR3 amounts to 13 amino acids. The CDR3 region is CASRPGQGTQETQ.

The genes are TRBV11-3 and TRBJ1-1, with no clear D. This CDR3 has 15 amino acids. Germline CDR1 SGHNT, CDR2 YENEEA. The ends were cut back, 1 base at V and 1 base at J, with 10 bases in the middle. CDR3 bases: TGTGCCAGCAGCTTAGGGGTGCCAGGGAACACTGAAGCTTTCTTT. Amino acid sequence: CASSLGVPGNTEAFF.

This clonotype has a single count. This rearrangement joins TRBV7-6 to TRBJ2-7; the match to TRBD2 covers 7 bases. This CDR3 has 14 residues. The V gene's germline CDR1 is SGHVS and CDR2 FNYEAQ. V was pared by 5 bases and J by 9 bases, with 13 bases of the junction left unmatched. The chain's CDR3 is CASSLGRVPSGQYF. The CDR3 DNA sequence: TGTGCCAGCAGCCTAGGGAGGGTCCCCTCTGGGCAGTACTTC.

The chain employs TRBV20-1 and TRBJ2-7; 9 bases are shared with TRBD1. Germline CDR1 DFQATT, CDR2 SNEGSKA (reference sequence). This CDR3 has 13 amino acids. Unmatched junction bases numbered 2, after V lost 5 bases and J lost 0 bases. The CDR3 DNA reads as TGCAGTGCTGGGACAGGGAACTCCTACGAGCAGTACTTC. It specifies CSAGTGNSYEQYF.

With respect to this clonotype: A read error is possible here, since a much larger clone lies one base away. The chain combines TRBV5-5 with TRBJ1-1; TRBD1 agrees at 8 bases. Germline V gene data show CDR1 as SGHKS and CDR2 as YYEKEE (reference sequence). The length of the CDR3 is 15 residues. J lost 1 base, V lost 0 bases, and 2 bases had no gene match. In DNA, the CDR3 is TGTGCCAGCAGCTTGGACAGGGGGGCGAACACTGAAGCTTTCTTT. Encoded protein: CASSLDRGANTEAFF.

As regards this clonotype: One end of the junction does not line up with germline, which may come from a read error. The chain has TRBV15 and TRBJ2-3; TRBD1 is a possible D gene (5 bases). Germline V gene sequence: CDR1 LNHNV, CDR2 YYDKDF (reference sequence). The CDR3 sequence is 14 residues long. The CDR3 nucleotides read TGTGCCACCAGCAGACGAAGCGAGCAAGGGGTCAAGTACTTC. Amino acids: CATSRRSEQGVKYF.

This chain's CDR3 is CATSTGTHYGYTF. The CDR3 DNA reads as TGTGCCACGAGTACAGGGACCCACTATGGCTACACCTTC. V is TRBV24-1 and J is TRBJ1-2, with a tentative D call TRBD1 (6 bases). CDR1 and CDR2 from the germline V gene are KGHDR and SFDVKD. This CDR3 spans 13 amino acids. Deletions cut 10 bases from V and 3 bases from J, with 14 bases between.

Of note for this clonotype: Here the CDR3 omits its conserved ending phenylalanine or tryptophan, so a read error is the likely source. Because the CDR3's place on the DNA is in doubt, the DNA is left out and the CDR3 is given as listed by TCRdb. This chain links TRBV7-9 with TRBJ2-1. Germline assignment: CDR1 SEHNR and CDR2 FQNEAQ (reference sequence). Termini included, the CDR3 measures 13 amino acids. This CDR3 is CASSFADRQYFYP.

The rearrangement joins TRBV7-9 to TRBJ1-1; D is unresolved. V was cut by 11 bases and J by 14 bases, with 33 bases left in between. The CDR3 is 15 residues long. CDR1 and CDR2 from the germline V gene are SEHNR and FQNEAQ (reference sequence). The CDR3, as DNA: TGTGCCTACGAGGTAGCTCCGTACCGAGAGACCCAGTACTTCTTT. Translation gives CAYEVAPYRETQYFF.

J is TRBJ2-6 and V is TRBV7-8; TRBD2 is a possible D gene (6 bases). The CDR3 totals 16 residues. Germline assignment: CDR1 SGHVS and CDR2 FQNEAQ. Between the trimmed V and J ends, which lost 0 bases and 16 bases, there was a span of 22 bases. In DNA form, the CDR3 reads TGTGCCAGCAGCTTAGCGGGAGGCCACGATACCAAGGATCTGACTTTC. Amino acid sequence: CASSLAGGHDTKDLTF.

In the case of this clonotype: This may arise from a read error, as a much more abundant clone is one base away. The V and J genes are TRBV11-3 and TRBJ1-6, with a weak D call TRBD1 (5 bases). This CDR3 spans 14 amino acids. The germline V gene has CDR1 SGHNT and CDR2 YENEEA. V shed 0 bases and J shed 9 bases, with 9 bases lying between them. CDR3 sequence (DNA): TGTGCCAGCAGCTTAGATATGACAGTTTCACCCCTCCACTTT. Translated, it gives CASSLDMTVSPLHF.